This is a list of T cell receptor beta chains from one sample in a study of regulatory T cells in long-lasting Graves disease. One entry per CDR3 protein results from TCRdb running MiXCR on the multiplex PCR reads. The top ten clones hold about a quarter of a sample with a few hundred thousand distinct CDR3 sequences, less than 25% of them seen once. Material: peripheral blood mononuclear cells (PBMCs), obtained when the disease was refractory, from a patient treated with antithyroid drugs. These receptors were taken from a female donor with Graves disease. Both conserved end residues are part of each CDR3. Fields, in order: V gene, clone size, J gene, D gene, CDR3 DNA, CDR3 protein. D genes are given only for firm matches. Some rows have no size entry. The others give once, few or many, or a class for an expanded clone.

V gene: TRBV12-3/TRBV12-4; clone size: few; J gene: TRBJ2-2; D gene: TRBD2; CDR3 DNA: TGTGCCAGCATGCGGGAGTCCGGGGAGCTGTTTTTT; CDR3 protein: CASMRESGELFF
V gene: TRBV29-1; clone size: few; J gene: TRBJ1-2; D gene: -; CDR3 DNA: TGCAGCGTTGATGAGGGAAGGAGCTACACCTTC; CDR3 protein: CSVDEGRSYTF
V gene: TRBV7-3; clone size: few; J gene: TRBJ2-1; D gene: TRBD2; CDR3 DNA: TGTGCCAGCAGCCATGGGGGGGACAATGAGCAGTTCTTC; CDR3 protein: CASSHGGDNEQFF
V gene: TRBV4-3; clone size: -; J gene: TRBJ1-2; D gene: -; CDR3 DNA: TGCGCCAGCAGCCAAGCAGCGTTCGAGGGCTATGGCTACACCTTC; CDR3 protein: CASSQAAFEGYGYTF
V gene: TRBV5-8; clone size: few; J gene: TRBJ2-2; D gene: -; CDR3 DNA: TGTGCCAGCAGCTTGTGGCCAGGGAGTCTTACGAACACCGGGGAGCTGTTTTTT; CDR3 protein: CASSLWPGSLTNTGELFF
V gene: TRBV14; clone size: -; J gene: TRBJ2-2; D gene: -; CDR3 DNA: TGTGCCAGCGGGTGGGGCACCGGGGAGCTGTTTTTT; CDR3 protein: CASGWGTGELFF
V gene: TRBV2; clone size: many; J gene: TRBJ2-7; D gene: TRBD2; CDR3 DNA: TGTGCCAGCAGTGAAGCGCTTCGACTAGCGGGAGCCCACGAGCAGTACTTC; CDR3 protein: CASSEALRLAGAHEQYF
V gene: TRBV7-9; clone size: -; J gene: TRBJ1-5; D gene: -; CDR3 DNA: TGTGCCAGCAGCTTAGCGCATTCCCACAGGGAGGGGATCAATCAGCCCCAGCATTTT; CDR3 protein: CASSLAHSHREGINQPQHF
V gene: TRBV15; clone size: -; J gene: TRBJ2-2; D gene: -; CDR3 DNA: TGTGCCACCAGCTTCAGGGACAACACCGGGGAGCTGTTTTTT; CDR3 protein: CATSFRDNTGELFF
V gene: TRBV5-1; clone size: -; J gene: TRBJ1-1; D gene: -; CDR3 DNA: TGCGCCAGCCGAAGCGGGTCCAACACTGAAGCTTTCTTT; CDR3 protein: CASRSGSNTEAFF
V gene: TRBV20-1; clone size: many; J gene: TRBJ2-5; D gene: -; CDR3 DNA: TGCAGTGCTAGTATCCGGCAAGAGACCCAGTACTTC; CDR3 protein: CSASIRQETQYF
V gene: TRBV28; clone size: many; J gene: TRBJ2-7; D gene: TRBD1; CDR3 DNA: TGTGCCAGCAGCTCCAAGGGGGCGAAAGCGACCAACACCGACTACGAGCAGTACTTC; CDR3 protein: CASSSKGAKATNTDYEQYF
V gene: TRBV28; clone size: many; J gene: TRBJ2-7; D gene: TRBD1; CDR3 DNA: TGTGCCAGCAGTCCGGGACAGTCTGAATACGAGCAGTACTTC; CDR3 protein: CASSPGQSEYEQYF
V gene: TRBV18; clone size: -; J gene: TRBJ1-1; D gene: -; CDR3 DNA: TGTGCCAGCTCTCGACAGGAAACGAACACTGAAGCTTTCTTT; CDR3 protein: CASSRQETNTEAFF